This T cell receptor beta chain is drawn from a study of PD-L1 blockade in urothelial cancer. This CDR3 comprises 13 residues. Between the trimmed V and J ends, which lost 6 bases and 3 bases, there was a span of 14 bases. The germline gives CDR1 SQVTM, CDR2 ANQGSEA. This clone has more than one count but fewer than ten. Clones were sequenced by immunoSEQ multiplex PCR, and TCRdb holds only the in-frame ones, with some missing. This repertoire shows some 87,000 clones, over 75% found once; its top ten account for 2% to 2.5%. Time point in this sample: pretreatment peripheral blood. Sequences were derived from PBMCs, sampled around atezolizumab (anti-PD-L1) treatment. This clonotype was obtained from a man between 60 and 75 years old with urothelial cancer. This chain links TRBV29-1 with TRBJ1-2, with D perhaps matching TRBD1 (6 bases). For the CDR3, the DNA is TGCAGCGTGAGGCGGGAGGGGGACTATGGCTACACCTTC. Translating gives CSVRREGDYGYTF.